This T cell receptor (beta chain) was sequenced in a study of CD8 T cells in ankylosing spondylitis. TCRdb analysed the 5' RACE reads with MiXCR anew, one entry per CDR3 protein. Of approximately 350,000 distinct CDR3 sequences in the sample, approximately 22% were seen once. CDR3 size: 14 residues. Germline V CDR1 and CDR2: SEHNR, FQNEAQ (reference sequence). The ends lost 1 base at V and 8 bases at J; junction bases unmatched: 3. The sample holds many counts of this clonotype. The TCR was taken from a male donor with ankylosing spondylitis or in good health (not recorded which). The rearrangement joins TRBV7-9 to TRBJ2-1; 9 bases map to TRBD1. Sequencing was done on a sample of blood, either unsorted or a sorted T cell fraction (not recorded which). In nucleotides, the CDR3 is TGTGCCAGCAGCTTAGGACAGGGGGACTATGAGCAGTTCTTC. Translation: CASSLGQGDYEQFF. Complete variable domain (other parts from reference TRBV7-9 and TRBJ2-1): DTGVSQNPRHKITKRGQNVTFRCDPISEHNRLYWYRQTLGQGPEFLTYFQNEAQLEKSRLLSDRFSAERPKGSFSTLEIQRTEQGDSAMYLCASSLGQGDYEQFFGPGTRLTVL.